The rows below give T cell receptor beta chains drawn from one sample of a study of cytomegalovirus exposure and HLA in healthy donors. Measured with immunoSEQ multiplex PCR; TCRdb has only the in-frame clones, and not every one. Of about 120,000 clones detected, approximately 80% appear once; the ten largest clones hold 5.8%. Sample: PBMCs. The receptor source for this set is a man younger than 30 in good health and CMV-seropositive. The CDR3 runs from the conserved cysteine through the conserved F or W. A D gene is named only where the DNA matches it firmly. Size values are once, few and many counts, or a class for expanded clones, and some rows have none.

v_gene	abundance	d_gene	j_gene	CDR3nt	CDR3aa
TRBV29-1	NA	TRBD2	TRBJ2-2	TGCAGCGTTGAAGGGGGACTAGCTAAGAACACCGGGGAGCTGTTTTTT	CSVEGGLAKNTGELFF
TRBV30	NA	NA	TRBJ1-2	TGTGCCTGGAATTCAGGGCGAACAATTAATTATGGCTACACCTTC	CAWNSGRTINYGYTF
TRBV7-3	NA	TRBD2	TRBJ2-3	TGTGCCAGCAGCTTAATGGGACTAGCGGGCCGAGATACGCAGTATTTT	CASSLMGLAGRDTQYF
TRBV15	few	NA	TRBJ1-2	TGTGCCACCGTCTCCGGGGGTTTGTTCTATGGCTACACCTTC	CATVSGGLFYGYTF
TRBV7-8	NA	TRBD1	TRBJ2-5	TGTGCCAGCAGCTTTCCCCGACCGGCGACAGGGGAGCCCCAAGAGACCCAGTACTTC	CASSFPRPATGEPQETQYF
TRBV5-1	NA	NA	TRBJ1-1	TGCGCCAGCAGCTTGTCTAATCGGGCCGAGGGAGGCACTGAAGCTTTCTTT	CASSLSNRAEGGTEAFF
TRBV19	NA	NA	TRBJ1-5	TGTGCCAGTAGTTACAAGCGGGGTTCGGATCAGCCCCAGCATTTT	CASSYKRGSDQPQHF
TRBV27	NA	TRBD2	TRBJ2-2	TGTGCCAGCAGGGCACCGGGACTAACCTTTTGGAACACCGGGGAGCTGTTTTTT	CASRAPGLTFWNTGELFF
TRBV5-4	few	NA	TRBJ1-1	TGTGCCAGCAGCTTGAGTTTTCAGGGGATGAACACTGAAGCTTTCTTT	CASSLSFQGMNTEAFF
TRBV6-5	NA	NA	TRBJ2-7	TGTGCCAGCACTCGAAGCAGAGGAACGAGCTACGAGCAGTACTTC	CASTRSRGTSYEQYF